The rows below give T cell receptor beta chains drawn from one sample of a study of shared clonotypes between healthy human individuals. Libraries were prepared by immunoSEQ multiplex PCR; TCRdb keeps only in-frame clonotypes and omits some of them. The sample records about 1.5 million clones, around 95% being singletons. Sequencing was carried out using naive CD4+ T cells sorted from blood. The receptors were gathered from a man aged 25 to 45 in good health. CDR3s leave out the opening cysteine and the closing phenylalanine or tryptophan.

v_call	j_call	cdr3_aa
TRBV5-6	TRBJ1-4	ASRASRENNEKLF
TRBV19	TRBJ2-1	ASSTWAGGRSDEQF
TRBV7-2	TRBJ2-3	ASSFSAGRRDTQY
TRBV5-1	TRBJ2-1	ASSIGPGGGEQF
TRBV7-3	TRBJ2-7	ASSLTSFTEQY
TRBV18	TRBJ2-7	ASSGVERSTYEQY
TRBV6-6	TRBJ2-7	ASSPGASGNPYEQY
TRBV7-8	TRBJ2-1	ASSSSGRAGEQF
TRBV11-2	TRBJ2-2	ASSLLREGRAGELF
TRBV5-1	TRBJ2-3	ASSFKTGELLTDTQY
TRBV28	TRBJ2-2	ASSLGLANTGELF
TRBV9	TRBJ2-3	ASSATPWDRKTDTQY
TRBV6-6	TRBJ1-5	ASSYSGRFQPQH
TRBV5-1	TRBJ2-2	ASSLAPGLAGGNTGELF
TRBV27	TRBJ2-5	ASTDTTPIQY
TRBV18	TRBJ1-5	ASSPTSNRASNQPQH
TRBV2	TRBJ2-1	ASRESRGPF
TRBV7-9	TRBJ2-7	ASSLGGHIPYEQY
TRBV27	TRBJ2-1	ASSYLSNHNEQF
TRBV2	TRBJ1-2	ASSGETRGYT
TRBV12-5	TRBJ2-2	ASYRTATGELF
TRBV9	TRBJ2-1	ASSVALQGNEQF
TRBV28	TRBJ2-7	ASSLKRGGSGSSEQY
TRBV2	TRBJ2-1	ASSKDRGAYNEQF
TRBV2	TRBJ2-5	ASSEFELQY
TRBV6-1	TRBJ2-1	ASRKGQGVYNEQF
TRBV28	TRBJ2-2	ASRKHHNTGELF
TRBV4-1	TRBJ2-7	ASSQAIRTGSYEQY
TRBV28	TRBJ2-3	ASSFSHWREVTDTQY
TRBV25-1	TRBJ2-5	ASRGTGPGGTQY
TRBV7-8	TRBJ1-5	ASSHPGENSNQPQH
TRBV15	TRBJ1-1	ATSRGRQGDTEAF
TRBV29-1	TRBJ2-7	SVPDRGTYEQY
TRBV30	TRBJ2-3	AWSLAQPSTDTQY
TRBV4-1	TRBJ1-2	ASSQGPVNYGYT
TRBV9	TRBJ2-1	ASSVLRTGGRYNEQF
TRBV5-1	TRBJ2-7	ASSILSTGVPSYEQY
TRBV7-3	TRBJ2-2	ASTNKNWDGELF
TRBV9	TRBJ2-1	ASSVRAGAGNEQF
TRBV7-2	TRBJ2-2	ASSLAGGSGELF
TRBV6-6	TRBJ2-1	ASSYFPGGSEQF
TRBV6-4	TRBJ2-2	ASSEQLATGELF
TRBV5-1	TRBJ2-5	ASSLERGETQY
TRBV9	TRBJ1-3	ASSVDGVSGNTIY
TRBV6-4	TRBJ2-2	ASSAGQVSSGELF
TRBV4-3	TRBJ1-2	ASSQDLGTGGMNYGYT
TRBV10-2	TRBJ1-1	ASRGTGWNTEAF
TRBV15	TRBJ2-1	ATSRVRDRGRGEQF
TRBV29-1	TRBJ2-2	SGDRGGTGELF
TRBV9	TRBJ2-1	ASSASGTSGSSYNEQF
TRBV20-1	TRBJ2-1	SARQDNEQF
TRBV18	TRBJ2-2	ASSPGTANTGELF
TRBV18	TRBJ2-1	ASSPSAGYNEQF
TRBV11-3	TRBJ2-2	ASSGDRQITGELF
TRBV28	TRBJ2-1	ASRKSSYNEQF